A single sample is the source of the 21 T cell receptor beta chains below, sequenced in a study of T cells in women clearing cervical HPV infection. TCRdb's copy holds only in-frame clones and misses some; the assay was immunoSEQ multiplex PCR. This repertoire includes about 46,000 clones. Source material: blood buffy coat. The receptors originated from a woman aged 18 to 75 with a cervical HPV16 infection that either progressed to CIN3+ or cleared (not recorded which).

A word on this clone: The missing CDR3 end, 3 residues past where the read stops, is filled in from the germline J gene. This chain connects TRBV30 to TRBJ1-2, with TRBD1 matching over 7 bases. The CDR3 covers 12 residues. Germline CDR1 is GTSNPN and CDR2 is SVGIG (reference sequence). Trimming at V came to 6 bases and at J to 5 bases, leaving 6 bases not matched to a gene. CDR3 bases read: TGTGCCTGTTCCGGGACAGAGTATGGC. It specifies CACSGTEYG. The entire CDR3 protein is CACSGTEYGYTF.

A note on this clone: The read stops 3 residues short of the end of the CDR3; the missing end is completed from the germline J gene. This sequence joins TRBV20-1 and TRBJ1-6; 9 positions match TRBD1. Per the germline V gene, CDR1 is DFQATT and CDR2 is SNEGSKA (reference sequence). This CDR3 comprises 16 residues. The trim removed 2 bases at V and 7 bases at J, leaving 9 bases unmatched. CDR3 DNA (partial): TGCAGTGCTAGACAGACCGGGACAGGGAGGAATTCACCC. Translated, it gives CSARQTGTGRNSP. The complete CDR3 protein is CSARQTGTGRNSPLHF.

In regard to this clone: The CDR3 goes on 3 residues after the read ends, and that part is filled in from the germline J gene. This chain links TRBV5-1 with TRBJ2-1, with TRBD2 matching over 9 bases. After removal of 5 bases from V and 3 bases from J, the junction contained 6 bases not matched to a gene. Germline values: CDR1 SGHRS, CDR2 YFSETQ. This CDR3 has 15 residues. The CDR3 here is CASRGREGLYNEQFF. Incomplete CDR3 DNA: TGCGCCAGCAGAGGGCGGGAGGGTCTCTACAATGAG. Full variable domain (outside the CDR3, taken from reference TRBV5-1 and TRBJ2-1): KAGVTQTPRYLIKTRGQQVTLSCSPISGHRSVSWYQQTPGQGLQFLFEYFSETQRNKGNFPGRFSGRQFSNSRSEMNVSTLELGDSALYLCASRGREGLYNEQFFGPGTRLTVL.

In the case of this clone: The read ends 3 residues early relative to the CDR3; the germline J gene fills the gap. This chain uses TRBV6-2 or TRBV6-3 with TRBJ2-7, with 7 bases that match TRBD2. The CDR3 runs 13 residues. Trimming cost V 5 bases and J 5 bases; bases outside gene matches: 6. CDR1 and CDR2 (germline): MNHEY, SVGEGT. The sequenced CDR3 bases are TGTGCCAGCAGTCGACTAGCACAGGACGAG. This gives the protein CASSRLAQDE. The full CDR3 protein is CASSRLAQDEQYF.

Notes on this clone: The CDR3 extends 3 residues past the end of the read, so its final part is completed from the germline J gene. The rearrangement links TRBV20-1 to TRBJ2-1; a weak D match, TRBD2 (6 bases). Trimming took off 3 bases at V and 4 bases at J, with 10 bases between the two ends. This CDR3 contains 13 residues. The germline V gene has CDR1 DFQATT and CDR2 SNEGSKA (reference sequence). CDR3 bases read: TGCAGTGCTAGTGGGACTTCTTACAATGAG. Its translation: CSASGTSYNE. The entire CDR3 reads CSASGTSYNEQFF.

Of note for this clone: Read sequence stops 3 residues before the CDR3 end, and the germline J gene provides the missing end. The J gene is TRBJ2-7, the V gene TRBV11-2, with TRBD2 matching 8 bases. J was trimmed by 2 bases and V by 3 bases; bases with no gene match: 0. CDR3 length: 13 residues. Looked up from germline, CDR1 is SGHAT and CDR2 is FQNNGV. The CDR3 loop reads CASSLGLAYEQYF. CDR3 DNA (partial): TGTGCCAGCAGCTTGGGACTAGCCTACGAG.

A note on this clone: The CDR3 extends 3 residues past the end of the read, so its final part is completed from the germline J gene. This rearrangement joins TRBV5-5 to TRBJ2-7; 11 positions match TRBD2. V shed 4 bases, J shed 6 bases, and the junction held 9 bases outside the gene matches. CDR1 is SGHKS and CDR2 is YYEKEE in the germline V gene (reference sequence). The CDR3 runs to 15 residues. The CDR3 DNA, read in part, is TGTGCCAGCAGCAGGGGACTAGCGGAGGGGAGCGAG. It translates to CASSRGLAEGSE. In full, the CDR3 reads CASSRGLAEGSEQYF.

Details on this clone: The sequenced fragment ends 3 residues before the CDR3 boundary, so the rest is inferred from the germline J gene. The J gene is TRBJ2-3, the V gene TRBV18, with D perhaps TRBD2 (6 bases). The ends were cut back, 1 base at V and 4 bases at J, with 18 bases in the middle. This CDR3 has 17 amino acids. Germline V CDR1 and CDR2: KGHSH, LQKENI. The CDR3 region is CASSPRGVEVLSDTQYF. Partial CDR3 DNA: TGTGCCAGCTCACCACGCGGGGTGGAGGTTCTGTCAGATACG.

On this clone itself: From the germline J gene comes the end of the CDR3, since the read stops 3 residues before it. V is TRBV7-9 and J is TRBJ2-3; TRBD2 aligns across 8 bases. This CDR3 comprises 15 residues. The V gene's germline CDR1 is SEHNR and CDR2 FQNEAQ (reference sequence). J was trimmed by 3 bases and V by 4 bases; bases with no gene match: 6. The CDR3: CASSSDGGGTDTQYF. The part of the CDR3 DNA that was read is TGTGCCAGCAGCTCCGACGGGGGGGGAACAGATACG. The complete variable domain, with remaining parts taken from reference TRBV7-9 and TRBJ2-3, reads DTGVSQNPRHKITKRGQNVTFRCDPISEHNRLYWYRQTLGQGPEFLTYFQNEAQLEKSRLLSDRFSAERPKGSFSTLEIQRTEQGDSAMYLCASSSDGGGTDTQYFGPGTRLTVL.

Details on this clone: The read stops 3 residues short of the end of the CDR3; the missing end is completed from the germline J gene. The chain carries TRBV20-1 and TRBJ1-3, with 7 bases matching TRBD1. J gave up 4 bases and V 0 bases, and 9 bases lay outside the gene matches. The V gene's germline CDR1 is DFQATT and CDR2 SNEGSKA (reference sequence). The CDR3 covers 16 residues. The DNA read from the CDR3 is TGCAGTGCTAGAGAGCGGGACAGCTATTGGGGAAACACC. Amino acid sequence: CSARERDSYWGNT. The whole CDR3 reads CSARERDSYWGNTIYF.

Points on this clone: The read halts 3 residues ahead of the CDR3 end, with the missing end drawn from the germline J gene. The genes are TRBV7-6 and TRBJ1-6; TRBD1 agrees at 9 bases. CDR1 SGHVS and CDR2 FNYEAQ come from the germline V gene. There are 15 residues in the CDR3. The V and J ends lost 5 bases and 10 bases, in that order; junction bases with no gene match: 9. The CDR3 loop reads CASSPRDREGSPLHF. The CDR3 bases that were read are TGTGCCAGCAGCCCTAGGGACAGGGAGGGATCACCC.

About this clone itself: The missing CDR3 end, 3 residues past where the read stops, is filled in from the germline J gene. The chain employs TRBV2 and TRBJ1-1; possible D gene TRBD1, 5 bases. The CDR3 runs 14 residues. Germline V gene lookup returns CDR1 SNHLY and CDR2 FYNNEI. Trimming took off 8 bases at V and 2 bases at J, with 15 bases between the two ends. CDR3 loop: CASGKGLGNTEAFF. CDR3 bases read: TGTGCCAGCGGAAAGGGGCTTGGAAACACTGAA.

On this clone: The read terminates 3 residues ahead of where the CDR3 ends, so the germline J gene completes it. The chain is built from TRBV19 and TRBJ2-1, with TRBD1 identical over 8 bases. This CDR3 spans 14 amino acids. Germline CDR1 LNHDA, CDR2 SQIVND (reference sequence). V was clipped by 3 bases and J by 5 bases; unmatched bases: 3. The sequenced CDR3 bases are TGTGCCAGTAGTATTCGGACAGGGCACAATGAG. As protein: CASSIRTGHNE. The complete CDR3 reads CASSIRTGHNEQFF.

Note on this clone: The sequenced fragment ends 3 residues before the CDR3 boundary, so the rest is inferred from the germline J gene. The chain has TRBV7-3 and TRBJ2-2, with D possibly matching TRBD2 (6 bases). Deletions cut 4 bases from V and 5 bases from J, with 17 bases between. CDR3 size: 16 residues. Germline CDR1 reads SGHTA; CDR2 reads FQGTGA. The DNA read from the CDR3 is TGTGCCAGCAGCTCCCACTCCGGGGGTGGGACCGGGGAG. This encodes CASSSHSGGGTGE. In full, the CDR3 is CASSSHSGGGTGELFF. The complete variable domain, with remaining parts taken from reference TRBV7-3 and TRBJ2-2, reads GAGVSQTPSNKVTEKGKYVELRCDPISGHTALYWYRQSLGQGPEFLIYFQGTGAADDSGLPNDRFFAVRPEGSVSTLKIQRTERGDSAVYLCASSSHSGGGTGELFFGEGSRLTVL.

A remark on this clone: The CDR3 extends 3 residues past the end of the read, so its final part is completed from the germline J gene. The rearrangement uses TRBV7-3 and TRBJ2-1; possible D gene TRBD2, 6 bases. Trimming removed 2 bases at V and 4 bases at J, with 15 bases between. This CDR3 has 16 residues. Germline V CDR1 and CDR2: SGHTA, FQGTGA. This CDR3 is CASSLGVSGTYNEQFF. Partial CDR3 DNA: TGTGCCAGCAGCTTAGGTGTTAGCGGAACATACAATGAG.

To note about this clone: With the read ending 3 residues before the CDR3 end, the germline J gene is used to fill in that end. V and J are TRBV11-2 and TRBJ2-7, with TRBD1 matching over 7 bases. V was clipped by 5 bases and J by 4 bases; unmatched bases: 8. CDR3 size: 14 residues. CDR1 is SGHAT and CDR2 is FQNNGV in the germline V gene. Partial CDR3 DNA: TGTGCCAGCAGCCTAGGGACAGAACAATACGAG. As protein: CASSLGTEQYE. The whole CDR3 is CASSLGTEQYEQYF.

Comment on this clone: The read falls 3 residues short of the CDR3 end, and the missing part is taken from the germline J gene. The V call is TRBV5-4, the J call TRBJ2-3; the match to TRBD2 covers 12 bases. The trim removed 2 bases at V and 2 bases at J, leaving 3 bases unmatched. The CDR3 covers 16 residues. The germline V gene has CDR1 SGHNT and CDR2 YYREEE (reference sequence). The CDR3 is CASSFGTSGPTDTQYF. The DNA read from the CDR3 is TGTGCCAGCAGCTTCGGGACTAGCGGGCCCACAGATACG. The variable domain in full, with the rest retrieved from reference TRBV5-4 and TRBJ2-3, is ETGVTQSPTHLIKTRGQQVTLRCSSQSGHNTVSWYQQALGQGPQFIFQYYREEENGRGNFPPRFSGLQFPNYSSELNVNALELDDSALYLCASSFGTSGPTDTQYFGPGTRLTVL.

Worth noting for this clone: The CDR3 end falls 3 residues outside the read, so it is completed with the germline J gene. The chain combines TRBV2 with TRBJ2-5, with D maybe TRBD2 (5 bases). The CDR3 consists of 16 residues. V lost 4 bases and J 0 bases, leaving 15 bases between the germline ends. Germline V gene lookup returns CDR1 SNHLY and CDR2 FYNNEI. CDR3 protein: CASSGKGAAYQETQYF. Incomplete CDR3 DNA: TGTGCCAGCAGTGGTAAGGGAGCGGCCTACCAAGAGACC.

As for this clone: The read ends 3 residues early relative to the CDR3; the germline J gene fills the gap. The chain combines TRBV7-3 with TRBJ1-5; TRBD1 agrees at 8 bases. The CDR3 covers 16 residues. The germline CDR1 and CDR2 sequences are SGHTA and FQGTGA. Trimming at V came to 2 bases and at J to 9 bases, leaving 12 bases not matched to a gene. The covered CDR3 bases are TGTGCCAGCAGCTTAGGTGGGACAGGCGCTCTTGCGCCC. It specifies CASSLGGTGALAP. The whole CDR3 reads CASSLGGTGALAPQHF.

Details on this clone: The missing CDR3 end, 3 residues past where the read stops, is filled in from the germline J gene. V is TRBV19 and J is TRBJ2-5; possible D gene TRBD2, 5 bases. Germline CDR1 is LNHDA and CDR2 is SQIVND (reference sequence). The CDR3 runs to 15 residues. V gave up 3 bases and J gave up 2 bases, with 13 bases separating them. The chain's CDR3 is CASSMVVTSQETQYF. The CDR3 DNA, read in part, is TGTGCCAGTAGTATGGTGGTTACTAGTCAAGAGACC.

Notes on this clone: The read comes to an end 3 residues before the CDR3 does, leaving the germline J gene to fill in the end. V usage is TRBV5-1 and J usage is TRBJ2-3, with 9 bases fitting TRBD2. Per the germline V gene, CDR1 is SGHRS and CDR2 is YFSETQ. With V trimmed by 0 bases and J by 4 bases, 15 bases remained unmatched. CDR3 size: 19 residues. This chain's CDR3 is CASSLGFSGGPNIPDTQYF. The part of the CDR3 DNA that was read is TGCGCCAGCAGCTTGGGTTTTAGCGGGGGTCCCAATATCCCAGATACG.